Here is one T cell receptor beta chain with its context. Its antigen is not known. The CDR3 spans 13 residues. V shed 5 bases, J shed 4 bases, and the junction held 4 bases outside the gene matches. This sample is part of a study of T cell responses to AZD1222 COVID-19 vaccine. As for the study in general: Combined were second doses at about 4 or about 12 weeks.

Overall study findings and caveats: White British people made up most donors, females outnumbered males, and clonal diversity was possibly underestimated.

The method was immunoSEQ multiplex PCR; TCRdb's version includes in-frame clones alone and lacks a portion of them. The sample contains approximately 27,000 clones, approximately 88% of which appear only once. The sequence was collected from an adult in good health. Sequenced here: peripheral blood, sampled on day 0 of AZD1222 vaccination. The V gene is TRBV12-3 or TRBV12-4, the J gene TRBJ1-1, with TRBD1 matching 7 bases. The CDR3 DNA reads TGTGCCAGCAGTCTGGGACAGAGCACTGAAGCTTTCTTT. Protein sequence: CASSLGQSTEAFF.